This T cell receptor (beta chain) was recorded in a study of shared clonotypes between healthy human individuals. The study's findings and limits: On the whole, naive subsets had larger estimated richness than memory subsets had. The low donor count limited represented genetic and exposure-history diversity.

The donors, healthy adults who were HIV-negative, had experienced no recent acute infections or vaccinations. Clones were read by immunoSEQ multiplex PCR, and TCRdb kept only the in-frame ones, dropping some. The table lists 850,000 to 1,100,000 clones, approximately 80% of them singletons, with approximately 0.95% in the top ten. Trimming pared 4 bases from V and 1 base from J, leaving 11 bases between. This CDR3 is built from 14 residues. CDR1 SGHRS and CDR2 YFSETQ come from the germline V gene. Turning to this clone: Its specificity is unknown.

Sequenced: memory CD4+ T cells from PBMCs. Subset given: CD45RA-negative fraction. The V call is TRBV5-1, the J call TRBJ1-1, with a possible D match to TRBD1 (5 bases). The receptor comes from a man younger than 30 in good health. Some clones in this sample may be carry-over from other donors' samples. In DNA, the CDR3 is TGCGCCAGCAGCGTCGACAGTCAGAACACTGAAGCTTTCTTT. This codes for CASSVDSQNTEAFF.